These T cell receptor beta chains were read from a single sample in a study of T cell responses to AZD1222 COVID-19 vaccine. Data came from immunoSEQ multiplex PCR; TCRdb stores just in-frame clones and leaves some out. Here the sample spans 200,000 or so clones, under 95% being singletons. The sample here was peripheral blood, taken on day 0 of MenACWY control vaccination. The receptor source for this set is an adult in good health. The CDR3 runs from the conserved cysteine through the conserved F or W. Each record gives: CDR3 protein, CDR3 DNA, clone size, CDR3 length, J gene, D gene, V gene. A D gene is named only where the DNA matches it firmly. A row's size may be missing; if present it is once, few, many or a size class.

CASSGLAGWELFF	TGTGCCAGCAGCGGACTAGCGGGCTGGGAGCTGTTTTTT	NA	13	TRBJ2-2	TRBD2	TRBV2
CASSRSGEETQYF	TGTGCCAGCAGCCGTAGCGGAGAAGAGACCCAGTACTTC	NA	13	TRBJ2-5	NA	TRBV12-3/TRBV12-4
CASSRAPNQPQHF	TGTGCCAGCAGCCGAGCTCCTAATCAGCCCCAGCATTTT	NA	13	TRBJ1-5	NA	TRBV7-3
CASSSGGGHQPQHF	TGTGCCAGCAGTTCGGGTGGGGGTCACCAGCCCCAGCATTTT	NA	14	TRBJ1-5	NA	TRBV6-5
CASRQGGTSYNEQFF	TGTGCCAGCAGGCAAGGGGGGACCTCCTACAATGAGCAGTTCTTC	NA	15	TRBJ2-1	NA	TRBV6-5
CASSWTSGGYNEQFF	TGTGCCAGCAGCTGGACTAGCGGGGGTTACAATGAGCAGTTCTTC	NA	15	TRBJ2-1	TRBD2	TRBV3-1/TRBV3-2
CASSLVSRPPGELFF	TGCGCCAGCAGCTTGGTATCGCGACCTCCCGGGGAGCTGTTTTTT	NA	15	TRBJ2-2	NA	TRBV5-1
CASRAGQADYGYTF	TGCGCCAGCAGAGCGGGACAGGCAGACTATGGCTACACCTTC	NA	14	TRBJ1-2	TRBD1	TRBV5-1
CASRQTLNTEAFF	TGTGCCAGCAGACAGACACTGAACACTGAAGCTTTCTTT	NA	13	TRBJ1-1	NA	TRBV3-1/TRBV3-2
CASSFEGSNQPQHF	TGCGCCAGCAGCTTTGAAGGCTCTAATCAGCCCCAGCATTTT	NA	14	TRBJ1-5	NA	TRBV5-1
CASSDSRHTQYF	TGTGCCAGCAGTGACTCCAGGCATACGCAGTATTTT	NA	12	TRBJ2-3	NA	TRBV6-5
CASKLGQKNTEAFF	TGTGCCAGCAAATTGGGACAGAAGAACACTGAAGCTTTCTTT	NA	14	TRBJ1-1	TRBD1	TRBV28
CASSSPGQGRETQYF	TGTGCCAGCAGTTCCCCCGGACAGGGAAGAGAGACCCAGTACTTC	NA	15	TRBJ2-5	TRBD1	TRBV28
CAISADHGDEQFF	TGTGCCATCAGTGCCGACCACGGGGATGAGCAGTTCTTC	NA	13	TRBJ2-1	NA	TRBV10-3
CASRKLGMLNTEAFF	TGTGCCAGCAGAAAACTAGGGATGTTGAACACTGAAGCTTTCTTT	NA	15	TRBJ1-1	NA	TRBV9
CASSPRTGGANEKLFF	TGTGCCAGCTCACCACGAACAGGGGGAGCTAATGAAAAACTGTTTTTT	once	16	TRBJ1-4	TRBD1	TRBV18
CASSLRTGSTDTQYF	TGTGCCAGCAGCTTGCGGACAGGTAGCACAGATACGCAGTATTTT	NA	15	TRBJ2-3	TRBD1	TRBV5-6
CASRPRQGSVAFF	TGTGCCAGCAGACCCCGACAGGGATCGGTGGCTTTCTTT	NA	13	TRBJ1-1	TRBD1	TRBV6-5
CASSRTSGGETQYF	TGTGCCAGCAGCCGAACTAGCGGGGGGGAGACCCAGTACTTC	NA	14	TRBJ2-5	TRBD2	TRBV9
CAISNLGRAGYSNQPQHF	TGTGCCATCAGCAACCTCGGCAGGGCAGGTTATAGCAATCAGCCCCAGCATTTT	NA	18	TRBJ1-5	NA	TRBV10-3
CASRQGAGRNSPLHF	TGTGCCAGCAGGCAAGGCGCGGGACGGAATTCACCCCTCCACTTT	NA	15	TRBJ1-6	NA	TRBV13
CASTLTSGVNEQYF	TGTGCCAGCACCTTGACTAGCGGGGTAAACGAGCAGTACTTC	NA	14	TRBJ2-7	TRBD2	TRBV5-6
CATSRGSTDTQYF	TGTGCCACCAGCAGGGGATCAACAGATACGCAGTATTTT	NA	13	TRBJ2-3	NA	TRBV24-1
CASSFGRGYTEAFF	TGTGCCAGCAGTTTCGGTAGGGGTTACACTGAAGCTTTCTTT	NA	14	TRBJ1-1	NA	TRBV27
CASSRSNTEAFF	TGTGCCAGCAGCCGGTCGAACACTGAAGCTTTCTTT	NA	12	TRBJ1-1	NA	TRBV3-1/TRBV3-2
CASSPPRTGAEQYF	TGTGCCAGCAGCCCTCCTCGAACGGGGGCCGAGCAGTACTTC	NA	14	TRBJ2-7	NA	TRBV7-2
CASSLDSGGGYGYTF	TGTGCCAGCAGCCTCGATAGTGGGGGAGGCTATGGCTACACCTTC	once	15	TRBJ1-2	NA	TRBV2
CASRTGRYYGYTF	TGTGCCAGTAGGACGGGACGGTACTATGGCTACACCTTC	NA	13	TRBJ1-2	NA	TRBV19
CASSLVRGYEQYF	TGTGCCAGCAGTTTAGTTAGAGGGTACGAGCAGTACTTC	NA	13	TRBJ2-7	NA	TRBV12-3/TRBV12-4
CASSFTGGGYTF	TGTGCCAGCAGTTTTACAGGCGGTGGCTACACCTTC	NA	12	TRBJ1-2	NA	TRBV12-3/TRBV12-4
CASSMRDNSPLHF	TGTGCCAGTAGTATGCGGGATAATTCACCCCTCCACTTT	NA	13	TRBJ1-6	NA	TRBV19
CASSLGVTENTEAFF	TGTGCCAGCAGCTTAGGGGTGACAGAGAACACTGAAGCTTTCTTT	NA	15	TRBJ1-1	NA	TRBV7-2